These T cell receptor beta chains were read from a single sample in a study of Graves' ophthalmopathy and Graves' hyperthyroidism. TCRdb analysed the multiplex PCR reads with MiXCR anew, one entry per CDR3 protein. The sample includes over 450,000 distinct CDR3 sequences, approximately 14% of them seen just once. The sequenced material came from blood. All receptors derive from a woman in her twenties or thirties with Graves' ophthalmopathy. The CDR3 runs from the conserved cysteine through the conserved F or W. The D gene is left open where the match is weak. Clone size appears in some rows only: once, few, many, or a class for an expanded clone.

>TRBJ1-5|TRBV19|TRBD1|many
TGTGCCAGTAGTGGTCGACAGGGGGCTCAGCCCCAGCATTTT
CASSGRQGAQPQHF
>TRBJ2-7|TRBV2|TRBD2|many
TGTGCCAGCAGGGCCTATGGAGCGGGACGCTCCTACGAGCAGTACTTC
CASRAYGAGRSYEQYF
>TRBJ1-2|TRBV19|.|many
TGTGCCAGTAGTATCAGGGAACCTAACTATGGCTACACCTTC
CASSIREPNYGYTF
>TRBJ1-5|TRBV5-1|TRBD1|few
TGCGCCAGCAGCTTAAAACCCGGGACAGGGTATCAGCCCCAGCATTTT
CASSLKPGTGYQPQHF
>TRBJ2-5|TRBV24-1|.|many
TGTGCCACCAGTGACTCGCCGGTTTCGGGACCCCAGTACTTC
CATSDSPVSGPQYF
>TRBJ1-6|TRBV6-1|TRBD1|many
TGTGCCAGCAGAGTACCGGGACAGAGCTATAATTCACCCCTCCACTTT
CASRVPGQSYNSPLHF
>TRBJ1-2|TRBV11-2|TRBD1|many
TGTGCCAGCAGCCTTCTTTCCGGGACAGGGAACTTCGGCTACACCTTC
CASSLLSGTGNFGYTF
>TRBJ2-3|TRBV27|TRBD2|many
TGTGCCAGCAGTTCTAGACTAGCGGGAGGCACAGATACGCAGTATTTT
CASSSRLAGGTDTQYF
>TRBJ1-5|TRBV27|.|.
TGTGCCAGCAGTTCACACTTAGGCGCTTCCAATCAGCCCCAGCATTTT
CASSSHLGASNQPQHF
>TRBJ2-7|TRBV6-1|.|many
TGTGTCAGCAGCCAGGGGAACGAGCAGTACTTC
CVSSQGNEQYF
>TRBJ2-5|TRBV12-3/TRBV12-4|.|many
TGTGCCAGCAGTTTAGGCAGTGGGCGTCAAGAGACCCAGTACTTC
CASSLGSGRQETQYF
>TRBJ2-7|TRBV20-1|TRBD1|many
TGCAGTGCTAGAGGTGGACAGGCCCACGAGCAGTACTTC
CSARGGQAHEQYF
>TRBJ2-7|TRBV20-1|TRBD2|.
TGCAGTGCTATCGGGGGGACTCACGCCTACGAGCAGTACTTC
CSAIGGTHAYEQYF
>TRBJ1-5|TRBV28|.|many
TGTGCCAGCAGTTTTGCCCCCCGGGGGGGTTATAGCAATCAGCCCCAGCATTTT
CASSFAPRGGYSNQPQHF
>TRBJ1-2|TRBV28|.|many
TGTGCCAGCAGTTTACGGATAAGTGAGGGCTACACCTTC
CASSLRISEGYTF
>TRBJ2-5|TRBV28|TRBD2|many
TGTGCCAGCAGTTTATTAACGGGAGGGGCGGAGACCCAGTACTTC
CASSLLTGGAETQYF
>TRBJ2-3|TRBV12-3/TRBV12-4|TRBD2|many
TGTGCCAGCAGACCCTCGGCGGGAGGCACAGATACGCAGTATTTT
CASRPSAGGTDTQYF
>TRBJ1-5|TRBV19|.|many
TGTGCCAGTAGTAACCTCAGGACAGGCAATCAGCCCCAGCATTTT
CASSNLRTGNQPQHF
>TRBJ1-2|TRBV7-9|.|few
TGTGCCAGCAGCTTAGACTTCTCCCCCGACTATGGCTACACCTTC
CASSLDFSPDYGYTF
>TRBJ2-7|TRBV20-1|.|many
TGCAGTGCTAGAGATCGTCTAGAGCAGTACTTC
CSARDRLEQYF
>TRBJ2-7|TRBV20-1|.|many
TGCAGTGCTAGAGAAGACTTACCCTACGAGCAGTACTTC
CSAREDLPYEQYF
>TRBJ2-7|TRBV7-2|.|many
TGTGCCAGCAGCTACAGGGATGGGTACGAGCAGTACTTC
CASSYRDGYEQYF
>TRBJ1-2|TRBV12-3/TRBV12-4|.|many
TGTGCCAGCAGTTTTGAGGGGCCTTCCAGCTGGAACTATGGCTACACCTTC
CASSFEGPSSWNYGYTF
>TRBJ2-4|TRBV12-3/TRBV12-4|.|many
TGTGCCAGCAGTCTCTCCGGGACGGCGTTAGCCAAAAACATTCAGTACTTC
CASSLSGTALAKNIQYF
>TRBJ1-1|TRBV6-5|.|many
TGTGCCAGCAGTTACTCCGGGGGGAACACTGAAGCTTTCTTT
CASSYSGGNTEAFF
>TRBJ2-2|TRBV5-1|.|many
TGCGCCAGCAGCTTGGTCCCAGGACTTAACACCGGGGAGCTGTTTTTT
CASSLVPGLNTGELFF
>TRBJ2-5|TRBV12-3/TRBV12-4|.|many
TGTGCCAGCAGTTGGGGTGGGAAGACCCAGTACTTC
CASSWGGKTQYF
>TRBJ1-5|TRBV12-3/TRBV12-4|TRBD1|many
TGTGCCAGCAGTCCGTTGACAGGGCATGGCAATCAGCCCCAGCATTTT
CASSPLTGHGNQPQHF
>TRBJ1-2|TRBV28|.|few
TGTGCCAGCAGTTTAAGAGGGGGGGGCTACACCTTC
CASSLRGGGYTF
>TRBJ2-5|TRBV11-2|.|many
TGTGCCAGCAGCTTAGGGGCATTCCGACCTCAAGAGACCCAGTACTTC
CASSLGAFRPQETQYF
>TRBJ2-7|TRBV28|TRBD2|many
TGTGCCAGCAGTCCGGGGACTAGCGGGAGGGCCCTCTACGAGCAGTACTTC
CASSPGTSGRALYEQYF
>TRBJ2-5|TRBV6-1|TRBD2|few
TGTGCCAGCAACCCTAGCGGGGGCCTGGGGGAGACCCAGTACTTC
CASNPSGGLGETQYF
>TRBJ2-5|TRBV28|.|many
TGTGCCAGCAGTTCTATGGTGGGATCTGTTACGGAGACCCAGTACTTC
CASSSMVGSVTETQYF
>TRBJ2-7|TRBV7-2|.|.
TGTGCCAGCAGCTTAACGGATATGAACGGCGAGCAGTACTTC
CASSLTDMNGEQYF